This is a list of T cell receptor beta chains from one sample in a study of a mutant IDH1 vaccine in newly diagnosed glioma. These receptors' antigens are unknown. The assay was immunoSEQ multiplex PCR, and TCRdb's table has in-frame clones only and misses some. Of under 70,000 clones listed, around 82% are singletons. This sample comprised PBMCs, obtained from a glioma patient whose treatment included an IDH1 peptide vaccine. The source of these receptors is a man younger than 35 with glioma. The CDR3 runs from the conserved cysteine through the conserved F or W. D genes are given only for firm matches. Rows may omit the clone size; those that give it use once, few, many or a size class.

TRBV30	TRBJ2-5	.	TRBD2	CAWSVFIGGDETQYF	TGTGCCTGGAGTGTTTTCATCGGGGGGGATGAGACCCAGTACTTC
TRBV5-1	TRBJ2-7	.	TRBD1	CASSLAGTGYTYEQYF	TGCGCCAGCAGCTTGGCCGGGACAGGCTACACCTACGAGCAGTACTTC
TRBV6-4	TRBJ2-1	many	.	CASSERTAGEQFF	TGTGCCAGCAGTGAGAGGACCGCCGGTGAGCAGTTCTTC
TRBV6-6	TRBJ1-2	.	.	CASRQQGSLYGYTF	TGTGCCAGCAGACAACAGGGATCCCTCTATGGCTACACCTTC
TRBV25-1	TRBJ2-6	.	TRBD1	CASSGDRGFFSGANVLTF	TGTGCCAGCAGTGGGGACAGGGGGTTCTTCTCTGGGGCCAACGTCCTGACTTTC
TRBV4-3	TRBJ1-3	once	TRBD1	CASSQAHRGLSTIYF	TGCGCCAGCAGCCAAGCCCACAGGGGGTTAAGCACCATATATTTT
TRBV5-1	TRBJ2-1	.	TRBD1	CASSARDRGPLTSSYNEQFF	TGCGCCAGCAGCGCCCGGGACAGGGGGCCACTAACTAGCTCCTACAATGAGCAGTTCTTC
TRBV6-5	TRBJ2-7	.	.	CASTRGPTTYEQYF	TGTGCCAGCACAAGGGGTCCTACAACCTACGAGCAGTACTTC
TRBV5-5	TRBJ2-7	.	.	CASSLKYPGGPTYEQYF	TGTGCCAGCAGCTTGAAATACCCCGGTGGGCCTACCTACGAGCAGTACTTC
TRBV6-5	TRBJ1-5	.	TRBD1	CASATGGSNQPQHF	TGTGCCAGTGCGACAGGGGGTAGCAATCAGCCCCAGCATTTT
TRBV7-2	TRBJ2-3	.	.	CASSIRLVGGADTQYF	TGTGCCAGCAGCATTCGACTAGTCGGTGGAGCAGATACGCAGTATTTT
TRBV11-2	TRBJ2-7	.	.	CASSLVSRDYEQYF	TGTGCCAGCAGCTTAGTCTCAAGAGACTACGAGCAGTACTTC
TRBV25-1	TRBJ2-7	.	.	CASSSVEQYF	TGTGCCAGCAGTTCCGTCGAGCAGTACTTC
TRBV4-3	TRBJ2-3	.	TRBD2	CASSQDRSGASTDTQYF	TGCGCCAGCAGCCAAGATCGAAGCGGGGCTAGCACAGATACGCAGTATTTT
TRBV7-2	TRBJ1-5	once	TRBD1	CASSLTTMDRVSLNQPQHF	TGTGCCAGCAGCTTAACAACAATGGACAGGGTTAGTCTCAATCAGCCCCAGCATTTT
TRBV1	TRBJ2-6	.	.	CTSSLGTSGAEGANVLTF	TGCACCAGCAGCCTCGGGACTAGCGGGGCCGAGGGGGCCAACGTCCTGACTTTC
TRBV28	TRBJ1-2	.	.	CASSLAGSRGYTF	TGTGCCAGCAGTTTAGCAGGGTCGAGGGGCTACACCTTC
TRBV4-3	TRBJ1-1	few	.	CASSPGQSRATEAFF	TGCGCCAGCAGCCCCGGCCAGTCCCGAGCCACTGAAGCTTTCTTT
TRBV5-1	TRBJ2-3	.	TRBD1	CASSLDGQGRDTQYF	TGCGCCAGCAGCTTGGACGGACAGGGAAGAGATACGCAGTATTTT